Below are 31 T cell receptor beta chains sequenced from a single sample in a study of beta chain features in type 1 diabetes. Expressed TCRB transcripts were sequenced because the entire RNA isolate underwent reverse transcription. Produced via immunoSEQ multiplex PCR; TCRdb's table is partial and in-frame only. The sample has about 340,000 clones, 6.5% to 10% seen once. Specimen: central memory CD4+ T cells from blood. These receptor sequences come from a woman aged 18-29 years in good health.

This chain uses TRBV19 with TRBJ1-2, with 8 bases that match TRBD1. The CDR3 spans 11 residues. Trimming at V came to 9 bases and at J to 8 bases, leaving 5 bases not matched to a gene. Germline CDR1 LNHDA, CDR2 SQIVND (reference sequence). The CDR3 loop is CASQDRVGYTF. The CDR3 DNA follows: TGTGCCAGCCAGGACAGGGTCGGCTACACCTTC. Supplemented by reference TRBV19 and TRBJ1-2, the full variable domain reads DGGITQSPKYLFRKEGQNVTLSCEQNLNHDAMYWYRQDPGQGLRLIYYSQIVNDFQKGDIAEGYSVSREKKESFPLTVTSAQKNPTAFYLCASQDRVGYTFGSGTRLTVV.

This clone was detected only a few times. One end of the junction varies from germline; a read error may be responsible. Distinct nucleotide sequences in the sample also encode this CDR3. The chain carries TRBV29-1 and TRBJ2-3, with a possible D match to TRBD1 (5 bases). The germline CDR1 and CDR2 sequences are SQVTM and ANQGSEA. CDR3 size: 13 residues. The CDR3 DNA follows: TGCAGCGTCGAAGACAGACCCACAGATACGCAGTATTTT. Translation gives CSVEDRPTDTQYF.

Only a few counts were recorded for this clone. The V and J genes are TRBV5-1 and TRBJ2-7, with D perhaps TRBD1 (5 bases). The CDR3 is 19 residues long. Per the germline V gene, CDR1 is SGHRS and CDR2 is YFSETQ. V was clipped by 4 bases and J by 4 bases, with 30 bases between them. The DNA for the CDR3 is TGCGCCAGCAGCACAAAGGGGATTGCAGGTGGGAACGTCCTATACGAGCAGTACTTC. This sequence encodes CASSTKGIAGGNVLYEQYF.

There are a few counts of this clone. V is TRBV5-1 and J is TRBJ2-2; 7 bases map to TRBD2. Germline trimming cut 3 bases from V and 5 bases from J; bases unmatched to any gene: 7. The germline V gene has CDR1 SGHRS and CDR2 YFSETQ. This CDR3 has 15 amino acids. The CDR3 nucleotides read TGCGCCAGCAGCTCAACCGCGGGGGTGACCGGGGAGCTGTTTTTT. It encodes CASSSTAGVTGELFF. Together with reference TRBV5-1 and TRBJ2-2, the CDR3 gives the full variable domain: KAGVTQTPRYLIKTRGQQVTLSCSPISGHRSVSWYQQTPGQGLQFLFEYFSETQRNKGNFPGRFSGRQFSNSRSEMNVSTLELGDSALYLCASSSTAGVTGELFFGEGSRLTVL.

The V gene is TRBV7-8, the J gene TRBJ2-5; 9 positions match TRBD1. This CDR3 spans 15 amino acids. V shed 2 bases, J shed 5 bases, and the junction held 6 bases outside the gene matches. In germline, CDR1 is SGHVS, CDR2 FQNEAQ. CDR3 protein: CASSLLTGGEETQYF. Written as DNA, the CDR3 is TGTGCCAGCAGCTTACTTACAGGGGGCGAGGAGACCCAGTACTTC.

This clone occurred a few times. The chain employs TRBV4-2 and TRBJ2-1, with D possibly being TRBD2 (5 bases). V shed 4 bases and J shed 0 bases, with 13 bases lying between them. Germline CDR1 reads LGHNA; CDR2 reads YNFKEQ. CDR3 length equals 16 residues. The CDR3 nucleotides read TGTGCCAGCAGCCCCCGACTGGGGAGCTCCTACAATGAGCAGTTCTTC. Protein sequence: CASSPRLGSSYNEQFF.

The table lists this clone with many counts. V usage is TRBV7-6 and J usage is TRBJ2-7; D might be TRBD2 (6 bases). Trimming took 2 bases from V and 3 from J, leaving 8 bases between them. Germline CDR1 SGHVS, CDR2 FNYEAQ. The CDR3 contains 13 residues. The CDR3 here is CASSLIADYEQYF. The CDR3 coding sequence is TGTGCCAGCAGCTTAATAGCGGACTACGAGCAGTACTTC.

CDR3 sequence reads: CATVSVLSGSRDEQYF. CDR3 DNA sequence: TGTGCCACTGTTTCGGTGTTAAGCGGGAGTCGCGACGAGCAGTACTTC. The chain employs TRBV28 and TRBJ2-7, with TRBD2 matching over 8 bases. The V gene end was trimmed by 10 bases and the J gene end by 5 bases; junction bases not matched to a gene: 19. This CDR3 is built from 16 residues. Germline lookup yields CDR1 MDHEN and CDR2 SYDVKM.

This clone was detected only a few times. The CDR3, as DNA: TGTGCCAGCACCCTTAGGCCCAAGCGGGAGGGCCAAGAGACCCAGTACTTC. Translating it yields CASTLRPKREGQETQYF. V gene TRBV27 combines with J gene TRBJ2-5, with 10 bases aligning to TRBD2. Germline V gene sequence: CDR1 MNHEY, CDR2 SMNVEV (reference sequence). V shed 7 bases and J 1 base; nucleotides not matched to a gene: 12. This CDR3 has 17 amino acids.

This clone was seen a handful of times. This sequence joins TRBV9 and TRBJ1-1; no definite D call. The CDR3 has 13 residues. Per germline, CDR1 SGDLS and CDR2 YYNGEE. Trimming removed 0 bases from V and 7 bases from J, with 10 bases in between. This CDR3 reads CASSVAPGGEAFF. The CDR3 nucleotides read TGTGCCAGCAGCGTAGCTCCGGGAGGTGAAGCTTTCTTT.

The J gene is TRBJ2-7, the V gene TRBV9, with a weak D call TRBD1 (6 bases). The CDR3 has 15 amino acids. Germline V gives CDR1 SGDLS, CDR2 YYNGEE. V was clipped by 0 bases and J by 2 bases, with 12 bases between them. CDR3 region: CASSVGGTFTYEQYF. The CDR3 DNA reads TGTGCCAGCAGCGTAGGGGGGACATTTACCTACGAGCAGTACTTC.

This clone was counted a few times. The chain combines TRBV6-5 with TRBJ2-5; the D gene is possibly TRBD1 (6 bases). This CDR3 has 12 amino acids. Per the germline V gene, CDR1 is MNHEY and CDR2 is SVGAGI. V lost 6 bases and J lost 9, with 14 bases in between. The DNA for the CDR3 is TGTGCCAGCAGCCCCAGGACAGTGGCCCAGTACTTC. It yields the protein CASSPRTVAQYF.

The chain links TRBV6-5 to TRBJ2-7; the D gene is possibly TRBD1 (6 bases). Trimming stripped 6 bases from V and 9 bases from J, with 18 bases between. Germline V gene sequence: CDR1 MNHEY, CDR2 SVGAGI. The CDR3 extends over 13 amino acids. In DNA form, the CDR3 reads TGTGCCAGCAGCCGACAGGAACGAGGGGGGCAGTACTTC. This codes for CASSRQERGGQYF.

This clone was seen ten or more times. The sample has other DNA sequences that encode this CDR3 too. This chain links TRBV18 with TRBJ2-3, with D hard to call. This CDR3 comprises 13 residues. Germline CDR1 and CDR2: KGHSH and LQKENI. The germline V and J ends were trimmed by 0 bases and 0 bases, with 1 base remaining between them. The CDR3 spells CASSPPSTDTQYF. For the CDR3, the DNA is TGTGCCAGCTCACCACCTAGCACAGATACGCAGTATTTT. Supplemented by reference TRBV18 and TRBJ2-3, the full variable domain reads NAGVMQNPRHLVRRRGQEARLRCSPMKGHSHVYWYRQLPEEGLKFMVYLQKENIIDESGMPKERFSAEFPKEGPSILRIQQVVRGDSAAYFCASSPPSTDTQYFGPGTRLTVL.

The chain has TRBV7-6 and TRBJ2-2, with 8 bases identical to TRBD1. Unmatched junction bases numbered 7, after V lost 5 bases and J lost 2 bases. Germline CDR1 and CDR2: SGHVS and FNYEAQ. This CDR3 is 16 amino acids long. The CDR3 spells CASSGQTGVNTGELFF. DNA for the CDR3: TGTGCCAGCAGCGGCCAGACAGGGGTCAACACCGGGGAGCTGTTTTTT.

In this sample, this clone turned up a few times. The rearrangement uses TRBV5-4 and TRBJ2-3, with D unresolved. The CDR3 runs 12 residues. Trimming removed 0 bases from V and 5 bases from J, with 4 bases in between. Germline CDR1 SGHNT, CDR2 YYREEE (reference sequence). CDR3 region: CASSLAGDTQYF. The DNA for the CDR3 is TGTGCCAGCAGCTTGGCAGGAGATACGCAGTATTTT.

V usage is TRBV28 and J usage is TRBJ2-1; D may correspond to TRBD1 or TRBD2 (6 bases each). This CDR3 is built from 15 residues. Germline V gene sequence: CDR1 MDHEN, CDR2 SYDVKM. Trimming pared 6 bases from V and 2 bases from J, leaving 14 bases between. This chain's CDR3 is CASSALGGAYNEQFF. The CDR3 DNA reads TGTGCCAGCAGCGCCTTGGGGGGCGCCTACAATGAGCAGTTCTTC.

This clone came up a few times. The genes are TRBV5-1 and TRBJ2-1; D call uncertain. This CDR3 has 15 residues. Germline CDR1 SGHRS, CDR2 YFSETQ. V was shortened by 4 bases and J by 0 bases, with 11 bases between the two germline ends. The CDR3 protein is CASSGVGSSYNEQFF. DNA of the CDR3: TGCGCCAGCAGCGGCGTAGGAAGCTCCTACAATGAGCAGTTCTTC.

In this sample, this clone turned up a few times. The rearrangement joins TRBV28 to TRBJ1-1; TRBD1 is a possible D gene (6 bases). From germline, CDR1 is MDHEN and CDR2 SYDVKM. Trimming removed 3 bases at V and 8 bases at J, with 16 bases between. The CDR3 length is 14 residues. CDR3 amino acids: CASSFQRGVGEAFF. CDR3 DNA sequence: TGTGCCAGCAGTTTTCAAAGGGGGGTGGGCGAAGCTTTCTTT. Using reference TRBV28 and TRBJ1-1 for the parts outside the CDR3, the full variable domain is DVKVTQSSRYLVKRTGEKVFLECVQDMDHENMFWYRQDPGLGLRLIYFSYDVKMKEKGDIPEGYSVSREKKERFSLILESASTNQTSMYLCASSFQRGVGEAFFGQGTRLTVV.

This clone was counted many times. This rearrangement joins TRBV9 to TRBJ2-1; 9 bases are a match to TRBD1. Germline trimming cut 3 bases from V and 6 bases from J; bases unmatched to any gene: 7. The CDR3 spans 15 residues. The germline CDR1 and CDR2 sequences are SGDLS and YYNGEE. The CDR3 sequence: CASSDRQGGGNEQFF. CDR3 sequence (DNA): TGTGCCAGCAGCGACCGACAGGGGGGTGGCAATGAGCAGTTCTTC.

This clone is a singleton in its sample. This sequence joins TRBV11-1 and TRBJ1-1; the D is unclear. CDR1 is SGHAT and CDR2 is FQDESV in the germline V gene (reference sequence). The V gene lost 6 bases and the J gene lost 1 base, with 9 bases spanning the gap. The CDR3 contains 13 residues. CDR3 amino acids: CASRNQPNTEAFF. In DNA, the CDR3 is TGTGCCAGCAGAAACCAGCCGAACACTGAAGCTTTCTTT.

J is TRBJ1-5 and V is TRBV6-5; 7 bases match TRBD1. This CDR3 spans 15 amino acids. With V trimmed by 6 bases and J by 0 bases, 5 bases remained unmatched. In germline, CDR1 is MNHEY, CDR2 SVGAGI. The CDR3 region is CASSQTGYSNQPQHF. The CDR3 DNA sequence: TGTGCCAGCAGCCAGACAGGGTATAGCAATCAGCCCCAGCATTTT.

The V call is TRBV21-1, the J call TRBJ1-2. TRBV21-1 is marked as a pseudogene. The CDR3 has 19 residues. CDR3 sequence reads: CASSAATVGYFRADYGYTF. The CDR3 bases are TGTGCCAGCAGCGCCGCGACCGTCGGGTATTTTAGGGCGGACTATGGCTACACCTTC.

The sample holds a few counts of this clone. This rearrangement joins TRBV9 to TRBJ2-5; D remains ambiguous. Germline values: CDR1 SGDLS, CDR2 YYNGEE. The germline V and J ends were trimmed by 4 bases and 6 bases, with 13 bases remaining between them. The CDR3 runs to 13 residues. CDR3 bases: TGTGCCAGCAGCCCGAGTAACTACAAGACCCAGTACTTC. It translates to CASSPSNYKTQYF.

V usage is TRBV5-4 and J usage is TRBJ2-5; D gene unclear. V was cut by 3 bases and J by 7 bases, with 7 bases left in between. This CDR3 has 11 residues. The germline CDR1 and CDR2 sequences are SGHNT and YYREEE (reference sequence). The CDR3 DNA sequence: TGTGCCAGCAGCTCGGTGGGGACCCAGTACTTC. Residues: CASSSVGTQYF.

This clone was detected a few times. The chain couples TRBV4-2 to TRBJ2-3; 12 bases match TRBD2. The V gene's germline CDR1 is LGHNA and CDR2 YNFKEQ. CDR3 length: 16 amino acids. V lost 0 bases, J lost 5 bases, and 3 bases stayed unmatched. The CDR3 bases are TGTGCCAGCAGCCAAGACCCGGGACTAGCGGGAGATACGCAGTATTTT. This gives the protein CASSQDPGLAGDTQYF.

This sequence joins TRBV19 and TRBJ2-3; weak D call: TRBD2 (5 bases). The CDR3 length is 14 residues. Trimming cost V 1 base and J 3 bases, with 8 bases left between them. Germline CDR1 LNHDA, CDR2 SQIVND (reference sequence). CDR3 DNA: TGTGCCAGTAGTATAGCCCGCGGGACAGATACGCAGTATTTT. This codes for CASSIARGTDTQYF.

V and J are TRBV7-2 and TRBJ2-2; D unclear. The CDR3 spans 15 residues. V shed 0 bases and J shed 0 bases, with 5 bases lying between them. CDR1 is SGHTA and CDR2 is FQGNSA in the germline V gene. CDR3 sequence (DNA): TGTGCCAGCAGCTTAGCGTTCGCGAACACCGGGGAGCTGTTTTTT. It specifies CASSLAFANTGELFF.

This clone was seen a few times. The chain carries TRBV7-2 and TRBJ2-7; TRBD2 aligns across 7 bases. V shed 2 bases, J shed 3 bases, and the junction held 7 bases outside the gene matches. CDR3 size: 15 residues. Germline-derived CDR1 and CDR2 are SGHTA and FQGNSA. CDR3 protein: CASSLSSGDGYEQYF. DNA for the CDR3: TGTGCCAGCAGCTTATCTAGCGGCGACGGCTACGAGCAGTACTTC.

This clone was detected a few times. V is TRBV18 and J is TRBJ2-7; D perhaps matches TRBD1 (7 bases). Per germline, CDR1 KGHSH and CDR2 LQKENI. Trimming cost V 2 bases and J 3 bases, with 14 bases left between them. This CDR3 contains 15 residues. The CDR3 loop reads CASSPAGTVFYEQYF. The CDR3 DNA reads as TGTGCCAGCTCACCAGCGGGGACAGTGTTCTACGAGCAGTACTTC.

This chain links TRBV27 with TRBJ2-3; 11 nucleotides agree with TRBD2. Germline V gives CDR1 MNHEY, CDR2 SMNVEV (reference sequence). The V gene end was trimmed by 5 bases and the J gene end by 6 bases; junction bases not matched to a gene: 4. The length of the CDR3 is 14 residues. The CDR3 DNA is TGTGCCAGCAGTCCAAGGACTAGCGGGGATACGCAGTATTTT. It specifies CASSPRTSGDTQYF.